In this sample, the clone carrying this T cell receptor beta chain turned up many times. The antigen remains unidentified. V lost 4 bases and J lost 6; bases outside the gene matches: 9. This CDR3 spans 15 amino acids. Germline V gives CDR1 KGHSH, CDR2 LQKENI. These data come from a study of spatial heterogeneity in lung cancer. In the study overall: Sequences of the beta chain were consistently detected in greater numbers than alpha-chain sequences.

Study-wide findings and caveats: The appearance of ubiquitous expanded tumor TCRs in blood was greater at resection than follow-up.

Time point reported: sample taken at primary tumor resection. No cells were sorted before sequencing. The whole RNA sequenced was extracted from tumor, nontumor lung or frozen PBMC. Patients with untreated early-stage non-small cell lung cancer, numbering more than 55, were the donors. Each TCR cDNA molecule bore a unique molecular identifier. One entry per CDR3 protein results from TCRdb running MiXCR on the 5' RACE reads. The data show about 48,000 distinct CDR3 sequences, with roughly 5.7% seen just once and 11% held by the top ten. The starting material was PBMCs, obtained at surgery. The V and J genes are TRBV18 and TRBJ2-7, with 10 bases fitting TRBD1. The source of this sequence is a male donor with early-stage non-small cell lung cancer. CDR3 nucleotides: TGTGCCAGCTCACGGTCGGGACAGGGGACTCTCGAGCAGTACTTC. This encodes CASSRSGQGTLEQYF.